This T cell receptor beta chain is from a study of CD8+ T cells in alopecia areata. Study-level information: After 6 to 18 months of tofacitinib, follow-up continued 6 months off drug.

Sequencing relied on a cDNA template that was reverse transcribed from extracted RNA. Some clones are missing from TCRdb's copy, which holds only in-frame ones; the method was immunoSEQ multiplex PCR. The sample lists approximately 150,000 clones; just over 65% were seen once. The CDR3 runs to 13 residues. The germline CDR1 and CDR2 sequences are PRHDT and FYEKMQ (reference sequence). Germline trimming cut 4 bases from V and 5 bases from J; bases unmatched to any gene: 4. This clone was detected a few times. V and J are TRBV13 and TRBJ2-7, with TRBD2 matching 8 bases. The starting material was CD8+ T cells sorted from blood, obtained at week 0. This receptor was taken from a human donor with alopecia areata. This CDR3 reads CASSSGGANEQYF. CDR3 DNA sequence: TGTGCCAGCAGCTCCGGGGGGGCGAACGAGCAGTACTTC.